This T cell receptor (beta chain) was retrieved from a study of patients and donors after allogeneic stem cell transplantation. One entry per CDR3 protein, called by TCRdb with MiXCR from the RT-PCR reads. The table has a few hundred thousand distinct CDR3 sequences, 14% seen once. CDR3 length equals 15 residues. V was clipped by 3 bases and J by 7 bases; unmatched bases: 6. Germline lookup yields CDR1 LGHNA and CDR2 YNFKEQ. The specimen was blood, either unsorted or a sorted T cell fraction (not recorded which). The TCR was taken from a human donor who was either an allogeneic HSCT recipient or a stem cell or donor lymphocyte infusion donor (not recorded which). It is not recorded whose cells these are; they may come from a transplant donor. V and J are TRBV4-2 and TRBJ1-2; 12 bases agree with TRBD1. This CDR3 is CASSQGQGAEGGYTF. As DNA, the CDR3 is TGTGCCAGCAGCCAGGGACAGGGGGCGGAGGGTGGCTACACCTTC.